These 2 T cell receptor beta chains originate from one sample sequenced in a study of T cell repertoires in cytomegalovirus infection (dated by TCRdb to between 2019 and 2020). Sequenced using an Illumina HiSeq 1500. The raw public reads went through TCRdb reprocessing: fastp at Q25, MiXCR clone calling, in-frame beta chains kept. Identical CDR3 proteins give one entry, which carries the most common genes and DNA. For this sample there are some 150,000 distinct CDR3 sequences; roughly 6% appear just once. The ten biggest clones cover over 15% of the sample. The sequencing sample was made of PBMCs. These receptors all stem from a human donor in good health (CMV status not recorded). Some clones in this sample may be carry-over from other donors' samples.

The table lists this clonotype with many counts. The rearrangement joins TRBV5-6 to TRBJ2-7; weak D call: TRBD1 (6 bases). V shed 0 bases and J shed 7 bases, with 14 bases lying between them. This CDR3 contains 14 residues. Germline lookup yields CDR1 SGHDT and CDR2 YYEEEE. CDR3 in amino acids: CASSLALGAREQYF. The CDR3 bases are TGTGCCAGCAGCTTGGCATTGGGGGCTCGGGAGCAGTACTTC.

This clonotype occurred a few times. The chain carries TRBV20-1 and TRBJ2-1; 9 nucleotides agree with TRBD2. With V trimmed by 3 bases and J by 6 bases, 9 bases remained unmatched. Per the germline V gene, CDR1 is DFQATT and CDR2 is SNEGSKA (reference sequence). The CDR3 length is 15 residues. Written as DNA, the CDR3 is TGCAGTGCTAGTGGAGCGGGGGGCCATTTCAATGAGCAGTTCTTC. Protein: CSASGAGGHFNEQFF.